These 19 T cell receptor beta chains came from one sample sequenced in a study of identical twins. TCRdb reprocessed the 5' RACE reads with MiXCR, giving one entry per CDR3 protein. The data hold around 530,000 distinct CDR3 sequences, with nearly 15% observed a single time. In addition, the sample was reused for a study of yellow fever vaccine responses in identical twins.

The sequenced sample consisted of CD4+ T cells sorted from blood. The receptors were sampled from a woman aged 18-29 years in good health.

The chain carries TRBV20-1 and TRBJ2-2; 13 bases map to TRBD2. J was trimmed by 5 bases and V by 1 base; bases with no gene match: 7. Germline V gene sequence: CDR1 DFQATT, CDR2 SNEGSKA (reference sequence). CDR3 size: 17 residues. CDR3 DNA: TGCAGTGCTAGAGGGACTAGCGGGAGCGGGGGAACCGGGGAGCTGTTTTTT. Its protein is CSARGTSGSGGTGELFF.

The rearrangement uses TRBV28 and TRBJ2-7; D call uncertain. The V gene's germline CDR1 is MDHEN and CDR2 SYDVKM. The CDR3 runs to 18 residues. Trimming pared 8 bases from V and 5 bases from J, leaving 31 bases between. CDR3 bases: TGTGCCAGCCCCCTGATCACATTGAAGGGTTGGGTTTGGGACGAGCAGTACGTC. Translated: CASPLITLKGWVWDEQYV.

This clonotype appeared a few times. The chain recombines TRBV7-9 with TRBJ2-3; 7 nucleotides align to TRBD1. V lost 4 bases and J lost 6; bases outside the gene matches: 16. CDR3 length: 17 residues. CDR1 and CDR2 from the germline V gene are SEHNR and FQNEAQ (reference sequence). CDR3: CASSSLSTGQAWDTQYF. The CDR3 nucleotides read TGTGCCAGCAGCTCCCTTTCGACAGGGCAGGCGTGGGATACGCAGTATTTT.

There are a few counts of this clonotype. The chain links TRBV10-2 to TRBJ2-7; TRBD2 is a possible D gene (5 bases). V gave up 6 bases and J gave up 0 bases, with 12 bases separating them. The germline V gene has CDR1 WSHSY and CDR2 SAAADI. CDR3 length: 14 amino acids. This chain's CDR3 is CASSDIGSSYEQYV. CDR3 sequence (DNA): TGCGCCAGCAGCGATATAGGGAGCTCCTACGAGCAGTACGTC.

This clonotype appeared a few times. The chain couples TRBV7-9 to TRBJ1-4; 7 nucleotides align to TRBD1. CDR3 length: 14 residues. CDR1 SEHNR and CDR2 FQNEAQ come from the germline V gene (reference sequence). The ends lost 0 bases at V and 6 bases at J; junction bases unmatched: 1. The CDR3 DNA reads TGTGCCAGCAGCTTAGCCGGGACAGATGAAAAACTGTTTTTT. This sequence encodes CASSLAGTDEKLFF.

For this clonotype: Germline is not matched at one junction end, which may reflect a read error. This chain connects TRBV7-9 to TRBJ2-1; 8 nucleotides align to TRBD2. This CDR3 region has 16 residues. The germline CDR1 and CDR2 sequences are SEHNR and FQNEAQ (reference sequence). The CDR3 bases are TGTGCCAGCAGCCGTGATAGGACTAGCTCCCACAATGAGCAGTTCTTC. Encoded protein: CASSRDRTSSHNEQFF.

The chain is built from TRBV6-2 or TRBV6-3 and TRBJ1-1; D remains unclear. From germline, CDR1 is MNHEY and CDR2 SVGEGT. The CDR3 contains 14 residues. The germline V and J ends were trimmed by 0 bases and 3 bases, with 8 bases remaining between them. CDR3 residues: CASSYSSAYTEAFF. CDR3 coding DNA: TGTGCCAGCAGTTACTCGAGCGCGTACACTGAAGCTTTCTTT.

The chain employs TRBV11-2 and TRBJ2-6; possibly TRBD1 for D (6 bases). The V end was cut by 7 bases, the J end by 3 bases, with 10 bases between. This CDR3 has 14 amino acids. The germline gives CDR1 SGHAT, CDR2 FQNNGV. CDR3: CASKGVDGANVLTF. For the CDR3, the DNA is TGTGCCAGCAAGGGGGTCGATGGGGCCAACGTCCTGACTTTC.

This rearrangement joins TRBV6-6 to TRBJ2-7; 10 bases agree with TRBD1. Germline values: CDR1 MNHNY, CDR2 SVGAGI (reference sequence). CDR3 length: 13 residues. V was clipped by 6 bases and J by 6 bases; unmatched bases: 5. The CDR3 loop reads CASRAGDRGEQYV. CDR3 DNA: TGTGCCAGCAGGGCCGGGGACAGGGGCGAGCAGTACGTC.

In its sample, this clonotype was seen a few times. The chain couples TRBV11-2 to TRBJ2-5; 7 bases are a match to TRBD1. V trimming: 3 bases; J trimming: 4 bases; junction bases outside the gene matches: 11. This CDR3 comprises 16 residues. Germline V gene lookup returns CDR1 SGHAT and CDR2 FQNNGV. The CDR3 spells CASSLGIGTARETQYF. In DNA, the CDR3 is TGTGCCAGCAGCTTGGGTATTGGGACAGCTCGAGAGACCCAGTACTTC.

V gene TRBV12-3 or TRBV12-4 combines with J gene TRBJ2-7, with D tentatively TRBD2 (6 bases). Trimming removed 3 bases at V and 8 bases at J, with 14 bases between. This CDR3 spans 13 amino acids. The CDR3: CASSLGGVGKQYV. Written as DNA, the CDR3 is TGTGCCAGCAGTTTGGGCGGGGTTGGAAAGCAGTACGTC.

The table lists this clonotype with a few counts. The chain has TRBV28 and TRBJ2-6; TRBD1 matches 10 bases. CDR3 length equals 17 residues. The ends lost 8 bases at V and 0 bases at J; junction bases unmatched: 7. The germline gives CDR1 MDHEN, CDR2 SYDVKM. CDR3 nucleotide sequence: TGTGCCAGCCACCGAGGGACAGGGGCCTCTGGGGCCAACGTCCTGACTTTC. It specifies CASHRGTGASGANVLTF.

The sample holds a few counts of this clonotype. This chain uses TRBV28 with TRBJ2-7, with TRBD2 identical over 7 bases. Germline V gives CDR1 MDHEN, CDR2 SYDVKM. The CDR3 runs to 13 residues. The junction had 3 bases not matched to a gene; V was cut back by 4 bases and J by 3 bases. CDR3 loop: CASSSWTSYEQYV. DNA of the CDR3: TGTGCCAGCAGTTCCTGGACTAGCTACGAGCAGTACGTC.

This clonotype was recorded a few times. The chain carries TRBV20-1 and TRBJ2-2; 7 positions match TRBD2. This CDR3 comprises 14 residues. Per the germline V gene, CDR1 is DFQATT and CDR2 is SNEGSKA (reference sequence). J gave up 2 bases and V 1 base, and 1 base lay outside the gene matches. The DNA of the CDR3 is TGCAGTGCTAGAGGCGGGAGCAACACCGGGGAGCTGTTTTTT. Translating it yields CSARGGSNTGELFF.

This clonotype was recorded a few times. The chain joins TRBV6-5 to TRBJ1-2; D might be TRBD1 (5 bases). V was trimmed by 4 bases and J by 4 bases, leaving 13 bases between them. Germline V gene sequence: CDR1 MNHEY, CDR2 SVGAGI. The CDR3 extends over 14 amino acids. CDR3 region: CASSSTGRLYGYTF. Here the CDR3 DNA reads TGTGCCAGCAGTTCGACGGGACGGCTCTATGGCTACACCTTC.

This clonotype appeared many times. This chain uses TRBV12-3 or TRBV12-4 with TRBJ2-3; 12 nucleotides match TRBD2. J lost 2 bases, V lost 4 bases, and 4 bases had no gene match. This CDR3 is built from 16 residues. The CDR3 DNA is TGTGCCAGCAGTTCTGGACTAGCGGGATCCACAGATACGCAGTATTTT. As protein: CASSSGLAGSTDTQYF.

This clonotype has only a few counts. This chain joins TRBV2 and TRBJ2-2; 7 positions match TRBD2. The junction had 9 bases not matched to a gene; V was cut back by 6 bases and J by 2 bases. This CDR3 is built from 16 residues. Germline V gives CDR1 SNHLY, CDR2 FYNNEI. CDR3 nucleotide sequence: TGTGCCAGCAGCCGGTCTAGCGGTCCAAACACCGGGGAGCTGTTTTTT. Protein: CASSRSSGPNTGELFF.

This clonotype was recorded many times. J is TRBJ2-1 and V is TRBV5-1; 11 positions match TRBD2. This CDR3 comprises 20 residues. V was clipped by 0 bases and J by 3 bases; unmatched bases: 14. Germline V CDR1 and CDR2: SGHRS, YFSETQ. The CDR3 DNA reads TGCGCCAGCAGCTTGGGGTCGAAGTTGACTAGCGGGGAAAACTACAATGAGCAGTTCTTC. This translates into CASSLGSKLTSGENYNEQFF.

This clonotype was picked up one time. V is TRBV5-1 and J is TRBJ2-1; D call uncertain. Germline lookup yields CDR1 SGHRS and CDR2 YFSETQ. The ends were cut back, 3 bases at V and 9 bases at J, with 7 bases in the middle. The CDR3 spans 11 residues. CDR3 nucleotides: TGCGCCAGCAGCTCCGAAGGTGAGCAGTTCTTC. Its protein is CASSSEGEQFF.